The 19 T cell receptor beta chains below come from one sample, sequenced in a study of a mutant IDH1 vaccine in newly diagnosed glioma. These receptors' antigens are unknown. The assay was immunoSEQ multiplex PCR, and TCRdb's table has in-frame clones only and misses some. Here the sample spans tens of thousands of clones, around 84% being singletons. Indicated time point: week 35, safety follow-up. The vaccine gave 300 ug of a 20-mer mutant IDH1 peptide subcutaneously per dose. Sequences were derived from PBMCs, sampled from a glioma patient whose treatment included an IDH1 peptide vaccine. All receptors come from a woman aged 18-29 years with glioma.

J is TRBJ1-4 and V is TRBV19; 7 bases map to TRBD1. The trim removed 7 bases at V and 5 bases at J, leaving 7 bases unmatched. Germline values: CDR1 LNHDA, CDR2 SQIVND (reference sequence). The CDR3 length is 14 residues. CDR3 nucleotides: TGTGCCAGTATCCGAGACAGGGTGAATGAAAAACTGTTTTTT. Translation: CASIRDRVNEKLFF. Full variable domain (outside the CDR3, taken from reference TRBV19 and TRBJ1-4): DGGITQSPKYLFRKEGQNVTLSCEQNLNHDAMYWYRQDPGQGLRLIYYSQIVNDFQKGDIAEGYSVSREKKESFPLTVTSAQKNPTAFYLCASIRDRVNEKLFFGSGTQLSVL.

J is TRBJ1-3 and V is TRBV27; 8 bases align to TRBD1. J lost 7 bases, V lost 5 bases, and 7 bases had no gene match. Germline values: CDR1 MNHEY, CDR2 SMNVEV (reference sequence). CDR3 length: 14 amino acids. The CDR3 nucleotides read TGTGCCAGCAGTCGAGGACAGGGCTGGAACACCATATATTTT. It specifies CASSRGQGWNTIYF.

This clone was found once. V gene TRBV6-5 combines with J gene TRBJ1-4, with D hard to call. Deletions cut 2 bases from V and 7 bases from J, with 11 bases between. Germline V gives CDR1 MNHEY, CDR2 SVGAGI. The length of the CDR3 is 14 residues. CDR3 coding DNA: TGTGCCAGCAGTTACCCGACTTCAGGTGAAAAACTGTTTTTT. Translation: CASSYPTSGEKLFF.

The gene calls are TRBV10-2 and TRBJ1-2; D remains ambiguous. V lost 0 bases, J lost 4 bases, and 12 bases lay in between. The CDR3 has 15 residues. CDR1 is WSHSY, CDR2 SAAADI, per germline. The CDR3 nucleotides read TGCGCCAGCAGTGAGTCTGGCCCATCGGGCTATGGCTACACCTTC. Its translation: CASSESGPSGYGYTF.

The chain carries TRBV7-3 and TRBJ1-1; 7 bases line up with TRBD1. CDR1 SGHTA and CDR2 FQGTGA come from the germline V gene. The CDR3 sequence is 13 residues long. The V and J ends lost 6 bases and 3 bases, in that order; junction bases with no gene match: 4. CDR3 amino acids: CASSQGGHTEAFF. In nucleotides, the CDR3 is TGTGCCAGCAGTCAGGGGGGACACACTGAAGCTTTCTTT.

The sample holds one count of this clone. V gene TRBV19 combines with J gene TRBJ1-2; tentative D call: TRBD1 (5 bases). The V and J ends lost 5 bases and 8 bases respectively, with 18 bases between them. Germline V gives CDR1 LNHDA, CDR2 SQIVND (reference sequence). The CDR3 length is 14 residues. CDR3 in DNA: TGTGCCAGTAGTGCCGGGACCTCCACGAAGGGCTACACCTTC. Translating gives CASSAGTSTKGYTF. The variable domain in full, with the rest retrieved from reference TRBV19 and TRBJ1-2, is DGGITQSPKYLFRKEGQNVTLSCEQNLNHDAMYWYRQDPGQGLRLIYYSQIVNDFQKGDIAEGYSVSREKKESFPLTVTSAQKNPTAFYLCASSAGTSTKGYTFGSGTRLTVV.

The chain employs TRBV5-1 and TRBJ2-1; 9 bases align to TRBD2. CDR1 is SGHRS, CDR2 YFSETQ, per germline. The CDR3 is 16 amino acids. The ends lost 0 bases at V and 8 bases at J; junction bases unmatched: 9. The CDR3 loop is CASSLVGSGRVDEQFF. CDR3 bases: TGCGCCAGCAGCTTGGTTGGTAGCGGGAGAGTCGATGAGCAGTTCTTC.

The gene calls are TRBV11-3 and TRBJ2-7; D possibly corresponds to TRBD2 (6 bases). This CDR3 has 15 residues. Looked up from germline, CDR1 is SGHNT and CDR2 is YENEEA. V lost 0 bases, J lost 3 bases, and 12 bases lay in between. CDR3 sequence reads: CASSLDPRRDYEQYF. The CDR3 DNA sequence: TGTGCCAGCAGCTTAGATCCAAGGCGGGACTACGAGCAGTACTTC.

The V and J genes are TRBV19 and TRBJ2-5; 9 bases line up with TRBD2. This CDR3 is 16 amino acids long. Germline V gene data show CDR1 as LNHDA and CDR2 as SQIVND (reference sequence). The junction had 12 bases not matched to a gene; V was cut back by 6 bases and J by 4 bases. CDR3 DNA: TGTGCCAGTAGCGGGGGTAGCGGGGGAATGACAGAGACCCAGTACTTC. Translation: CASSGGSGGMTETQYF.

The chain has TRBV27 and TRBJ1-2; 8 bases map to TRBD1. The CDR3 consists of 13 residues. Germline V CDR1 and CDR2: MNHEY, SMNVEV (reference sequence). J was trimmed by 2 bases and V by 5 bases; bases with no gene match: 1. The CDR3 DNA follows: TGTGCCAGCAGTAGACAGGGGAACTATGGCTACACCTTC. Its translation is CASSRQGNYGYTF.

This chain uses TRBV7-9 with TRBJ1-4; D ambiguous. Trimming removed 3 bases at V and 0 bases at J, with 11 bases between. This CDR3 comprises 16 residues. Germline V gene sequence: CDR1 SEHNR, CDR2 FQNEAQ (reference sequence). CDR3 coding DNA: TGTGCCAGCAGCTTCGGATCCGCCACAACTAATGAAAAACTGTTTTTT. Translated, it gives CASSFGSATTNEKLFF. The full variable domain, rest sourced from reference TRBV7-9 and TRBJ1-4, is DTGVSQNPRHKITKRGQNVTFRCDPISEHNRLYWYRQTLGQGPEFLTYFQNEAQLEKSRLLSDRFSAERPKGSFSTLEIQRTEQGDSAMYLCASSFGSATTNEKLFFGSGTQLSVL.

The rearrangement uses TRBV5-1 and TRBJ1-2; TRBD1 matches 7 bases. This CDR3 is 14 amino acids long. V was clipped by 3 bases and J by 0 bases; unmatched bases: 2. Germline CDR1 and CDR2: SGHRS and YFSETQ. CDR3 amino acids: CASSYGTANYGYTF. CDR3 nucleotide sequence: TGCGCCAGCAGCTATGGGACAGCTAACTATGGCTACACCTTC. The full variable domain, its missing parts supplied by reference TRBV5-1 and TRBJ1-2, is KAGVTQTPRYLIKTRGQQVTLSCSPISGHRSVSWYQQTPGQGLQFLFEYFSETQRNKGNFPGRFSGRQFSNSRSEMNVSTLELGDSALYLCASSYGTANYGYTFGSGTRLTVV.

As to this clone: The same CDR3 is also encoded by other DNA sequences in this sample. The rearrangement uses TRBV7-9 and TRBJ1-2; no firm D call. Trimming left V 3 bases short and J 0 bases short, with 8 bases between. Germline lookup yields CDR1 SEHNR and CDR2 FQNEAQ (reference sequence). This CDR3 contains 14 residues. CDR3 nucleotides: TGTGCCAGCAGCTTTCTCCGGTCTAACTATGGCTACACCTTC. Translation: CASSFLRSNYGYTF.

The V gene is TRBV25-1, the J gene TRBJ2-3, with D unresolved. Germline V lookup: CDR1 MGHDK, CDR2 SYGVNS. CDR3 length: 14 residues. Trimming removed 6 bases at V and 0 bases at J, with 10 bases between. The CDR3 reads CASSSWGSTDTQYF. Here the CDR3 DNA reads TGTGCCAGCAGCTCATGGGGAAGCACAGATACGCAGTATTTT.

This sequence joins TRBV5-5 and TRBJ1-2; D call uncertain. CDR1 SGHKS and CDR2 YYEKEE come from the germline V gene (reference sequence). Trimming left V 0 bases short and J 7 bases short, with 13 bases between. This CDR3 is built from 14 residues. The DNA of the CDR3 is TGTGCCAGCAGCTTGGCCGGGGTGATTGTTGGCTACACCTTC. Its translation is CASSLAGVIVGYTF. The whole variable domain, remainder taken from reference TRBV5-5 and TRBJ1-2, is DAGVTQSPTHLIKTRGQQVTLRCSPISGHKSVSWYQQVLGQGPQFIFQYYEKEERGRGNFPDRFSARQFPNYSSELNVNALLLGDSALYLCASSLAGVIVGYTFGSGTRLTVV.

The rearrangement joins TRBV28 to TRBJ2-2; tentatively, D is TRBD2 (5 bases). The V end lost 4 bases, the J end lost 0 bases, and 12 bases lay between the germline ends. CDR1 and CDR2 from the germline V gene are MDHEN and SYDVKM. The CDR3 totals 16 residues. In nucleotides, the CDR3 is TGTGCCAGCAGTTACGCCAGGACTGCGAACACCGGGGAGCTGTTTTTT. This translates into CASSYARTANTGELFF.

The chain joins TRBV5-1 to TRBJ2-3; 11 bases agree with TRBD1. Germline V gene lookup returns CDR1 SGHRS and CDR2 YFSETQ. V dropped 4 bases and J dropped 4; count of bases not matched to a gene: 8. This CDR3 spans 16 amino acids. The CDR3 DNA sequence: TGCGCCAGCAGCAGGACAGGGGGCAACTCGGCAGATACGCAGTATTTT. This translates into CASSRTGGNSADTQYF.

V gene TRBV11-2 combines with J gene TRBJ2-2; 10 bases fit TRBD1. V gave up 8 bases and J gave up 6 bases; unmatched junction bases: 9. This CDR3 region has 15 residues. The germline gives CDR1 SGHAT, CDR2 FQNNGV. The CDR3 DNA reads TGTGCCAGCGGAAACCGGGACAGGGGACCCGGGGAGCTGTTTTTT. It is translated as CASGNRDRGPGELFF. The full variable domain, completed using reference TRBV11-2 and TRBJ2-2, is EAGVAQSPRYKIIEKRQSVAFWCNPISGHATLYWYQQILGQGPKLLIQFQNNGVVDDSQLPKDRFSAERLKGVDSTLKIQPAKLEDSAVYLCASGNRDRGPGELFFGEGSRLTVL.

The gene calls are TRBV5-1 and TRBJ2-7; tentatively, D is TRBD1 (5 bases). Trimming left V 7 bases short and J 2 bases short, with 16 bases between. Germline V gene data show CDR1 as SGHRS and CDR2 as YFSETQ. CDR3 size: 14 residues. The CDR3: CASGPQQGPYEQYF. CDR3 bases: TGCGCCAGCGGACCACAGCAGGGCCCCTACGAGCAGTACTTC.